Listed below are T cell receptor beta chains from one sample, sequenced in a study of cytotoxic CD8 clonotypes in ibrutinib-treated CLL. This table comes from immunoSEQ multiplex PCR, and its TCRdb copy is limited to in-frame clones, with some not included. The sample holds tens of thousands of clones, almost 85% seen once. The sample in question was PBMCs, obtained after 24 months of ibrutinib treatment. These receptors were collected from a human donor with chronic lymphocytic leukemia. Each CDR3 is given with its conserved first and last residue. Each record gives: J gene, clone size, D gene, V gene, CDR3 DNA, CDR3 protein. The D gene is left open where the match is weak. The size field is filled for only some rows; it gives once, few, many or a size class.

J gene: TRBJ1-5; clone size: .; D gene: TRBD1; V gene: TRBV27; CDR3 DNA: TGTGCCAGCAGCTCGGGGAAGACAGGGTGGGGGAATCAGCCCCAGCATTTT; CDR3 protein: CASSSGKTGWGNQPQHF
J gene: TRBJ2-7; clone size: medium-sized; D gene: TRBD1; V gene: TRBV2; CDR3 DNA: TGTGCCAGCAATTCCCTCGACAGGGTCGAAGAGCAGTACTTC; CDR3 protein: CASNSLDRVEEQYF
J gene: TRBJ1-1; clone size: .; D gene: .; V gene: TRBV5-3; CDR3 DNA: TGTGCCAGCAGCTTGGGAGGGATCAACACTGAAGCTTTCTTT; CDR3 protein: CASSLGGINTEAFF
J gene: TRBJ2-7; clone size: .; D gene: .; V gene: TRBV6-5; CDR3 DNA: TGTGCCAGCAGTCCCTGGGGAGGCTGGGAGCAGTACTTC; CDR3 protein: CASSPWGGWEQYF
J gene: TRBJ1-5; clone size: .; D gene: .; V gene: TRBV4-2; CDR3 DNA: TGTGCCAGCAGCCCCTCTCTGGGAGGGTATGAATCAGATCCCCAGCATTTT; CDR3 protein: CASSPSLGGYESDPQHF
J gene: TRBJ2-7; clone size: .; D gene: .; V gene: TRBV19; CDR3 DNA: TGTGCCAGTGCGGGACTTTACGAGCAGTACTTC; CDR3 protein: CASAGLYEQYF
J gene: TRBJ1-6; clone size: .; D gene: .; V gene: TRBV6-6; CDR3 DNA: TGTGCCAGCAGTTACGTGGGCAGGGTAATTTCACCCCTCCACTTT; CDR3 protein: CASSYVGRVISPLHF
J gene: TRBJ1-5; clone size: .; D gene: TRBD1; V gene: TRBV28; CDR3 DNA: TGTGCCAGCAGCTCCCCCGGGGACAGGGGGGGGAATCAGCCCCAGCATTTT; CDR3 protein: CASSSPGDRGGNQPQHF
J gene: TRBJ1-3; clone size: .; D gene: .; V gene: TRBV4-1; CDR3 DNA: TGCGCCAGCAGCCAAGAGCAAAACACCATATATTTT; CDR3 protein: CASSQEQNTIYF
J gene: TRBJ2-1; clone size: .; D gene: .; V gene: TRBV11-3; CDR3 DNA: TGTGCCAGCAGCCCCCAGGGTGGGGCCGACTACAATGAGCAGTTCTTC; CDR3 protein: CASSPQGGADYNEQFF
J gene: TRBJ2-7; clone size: .; D gene: .; V gene: TRBV11-3; CDR3 DNA: TGTGCCAGCAGCCCCCGACCCCTCGAGCAGTACTTC; CDR3 protein: CASSPRPLEQYF
J gene: TRBJ2-7; clone size: .; D gene: TRBD2; V gene: TRBV27; CDR3 DNA: TGTGCCAGCAGTTTACGCACACTAGCGCGGGAGCAGTACTTC; CDR3 protein: CASSLRTLAREQYF
J gene: TRBJ1-2; clone size: .; D gene: .; V gene: TRBV19; CDR3 DNA: TGTGCCAGTAGTCCGAGGCAGGGGAACTATGGCTACACCTTC; CDR3 protein: CASSPRQGNYGYTF
J gene: TRBJ1-6; clone size: .; D gene: .; V gene: TRBV2; CDR3 DNA: TGTGCCAGCAGGGAGACTGAAATAAGCTCCTATAATTCACCCCTCCACTTT; CDR3 protein: CASRETEISSYNSPLHF
J gene: TRBJ2-3; clone size: .; D gene: .; V gene: TRBV6-6; CDR3 DNA: TGTGCCAGCAGTTACTCCGCGGGGACATACAGGAATACGCAGTATTTT; CDR3 protein: CASSYSAGTYRNTQYF